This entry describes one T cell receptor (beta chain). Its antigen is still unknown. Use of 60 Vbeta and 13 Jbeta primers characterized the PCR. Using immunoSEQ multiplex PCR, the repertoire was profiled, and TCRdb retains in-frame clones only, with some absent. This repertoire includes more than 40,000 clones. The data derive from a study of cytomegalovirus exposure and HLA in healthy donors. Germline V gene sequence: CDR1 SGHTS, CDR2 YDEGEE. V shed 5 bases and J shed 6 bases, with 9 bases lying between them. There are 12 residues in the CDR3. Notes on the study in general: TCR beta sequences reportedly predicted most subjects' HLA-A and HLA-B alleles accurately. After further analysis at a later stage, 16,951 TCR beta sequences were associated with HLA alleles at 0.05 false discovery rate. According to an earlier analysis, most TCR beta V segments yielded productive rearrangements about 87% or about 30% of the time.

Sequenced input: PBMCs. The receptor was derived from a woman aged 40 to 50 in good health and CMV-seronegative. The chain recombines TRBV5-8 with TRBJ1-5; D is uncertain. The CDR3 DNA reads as TGTGCCAGCAGTCTGGCGGGTCAGCCCCAGCATTTT. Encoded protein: CASSLAGQPQHF.